The clone carrying this T cell receptor beta chain came up a few times. Some clones are missing from TCRdb's copy, which holds only in-frame ones; the method was immunoSEQ multiplex PCR. Of roughly 280,000 clones listed, under 90% are singletons. Germline V gene sequence: CDR1 MNHEY, CDR2 SVGAGI. The CDR3 totals 13 residues. The junction had 2 bases not matched to a gene; V was cut back by 7 bases and J by 4 bases. The sample originates from a study of blood T cell repertoires in COVID-19. The sequence was obtained from a woman in her sixties who had recovered from COVID-19. The source material was PBMCs or T cells enriched from blood (not recorded which). The V gene is TRBV6-5, the J gene TRBJ2-1; TRBD2 matches 9 bases. In nucleotides, the CDR3 is TGTGCCAGCATGACTAGCGGATACAATGAGCAGTTCTTC. The encoded protein is CASMTSGYNEQFF.